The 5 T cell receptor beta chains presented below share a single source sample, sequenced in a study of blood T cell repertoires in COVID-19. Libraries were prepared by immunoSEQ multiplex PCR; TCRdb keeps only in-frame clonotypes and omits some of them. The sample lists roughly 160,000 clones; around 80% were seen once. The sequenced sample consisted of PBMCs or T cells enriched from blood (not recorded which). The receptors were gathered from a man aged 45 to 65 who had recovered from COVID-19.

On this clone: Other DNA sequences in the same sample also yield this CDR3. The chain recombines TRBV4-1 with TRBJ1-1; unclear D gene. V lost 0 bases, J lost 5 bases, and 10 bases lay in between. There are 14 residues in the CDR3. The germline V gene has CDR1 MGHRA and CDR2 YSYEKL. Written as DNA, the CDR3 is TGCGCCAGCAGCCAAGATCCTCGCGGAACTGAAGCTTTCTTT. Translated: CASSQDPRGTEAFF.

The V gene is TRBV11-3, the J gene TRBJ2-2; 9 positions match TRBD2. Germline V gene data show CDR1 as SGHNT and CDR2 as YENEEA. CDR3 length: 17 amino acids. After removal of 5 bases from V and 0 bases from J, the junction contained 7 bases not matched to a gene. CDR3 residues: CASSHGLAGSNTGELFF. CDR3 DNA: TGTGCCAGCAGCCATGGGCTAGCGGGATCGAACACCGGGGAGCTGTTTTTT.

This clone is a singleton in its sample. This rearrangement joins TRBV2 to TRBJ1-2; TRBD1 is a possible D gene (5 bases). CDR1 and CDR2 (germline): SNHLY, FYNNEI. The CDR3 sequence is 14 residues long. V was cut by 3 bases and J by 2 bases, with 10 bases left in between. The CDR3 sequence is CASSDWGQNYGYTF. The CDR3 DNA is TGTGCCAGCAGTGATTGGGGCCAGAACTATGGCTACACCTTC.

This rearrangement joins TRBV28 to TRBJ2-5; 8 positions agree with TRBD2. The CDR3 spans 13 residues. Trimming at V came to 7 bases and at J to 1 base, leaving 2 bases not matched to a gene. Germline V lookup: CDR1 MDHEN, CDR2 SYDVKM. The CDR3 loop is CASTRGGQETQYF. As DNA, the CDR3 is TGTGCCAGCACCCGGGGGGGCCAAGAGACCCAGTACTTC.

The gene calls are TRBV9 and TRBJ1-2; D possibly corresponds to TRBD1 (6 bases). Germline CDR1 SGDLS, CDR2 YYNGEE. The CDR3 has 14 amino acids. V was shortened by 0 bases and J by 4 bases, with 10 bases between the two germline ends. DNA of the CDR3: TGTGCCAGCAGCGTAGACAGGGTAGGCTATGGCTACACCTTC. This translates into CASSVDRVGYGYTF.